This T cell receptor (beta chain) is from a study of T cell responses to AZD1222 COVID-19 vaccine. Regarding this clone: Its antigen is not identified.

Repertoires were generated with immunoSEQ multiplex PCR, while TCRdb's copy carries only in-frame clones and drops some. The sample includes 120,000 to 150,000 clones, 88% of them seen just once. Points from the study as a whole: An increase in Spike-specific TCR breadth and depth was observed after two AZD1222 doses. Among AZD1222 vaccinees, only five or six were seropositive at baseline. White British people made up most donors, females outnumbered males, and clonal diversity was possibly underestimated. There were repertoire samples only from the period after the peak T cell response.

The CDR3 has 14 residues. Germline CDR1 SGHTA, CDR2 FQGNSA. Deletions cut 4 bases from V and 2 bases from J, with 9 bases between. This specimen was peripheral blood, taken on day 0 of MenACWY control vaccination. The rearrangement uses TRBV7-2 and TRBJ1-5; D gene ambiguous. This sequence was found in an adult in good health. CDR3 DNA sequence: TGTGCCAGCAGCTCCCGGGGTGGCAATCAGCCCCAGCATTTT. Translating gives CASSSRGGNQPQHF.